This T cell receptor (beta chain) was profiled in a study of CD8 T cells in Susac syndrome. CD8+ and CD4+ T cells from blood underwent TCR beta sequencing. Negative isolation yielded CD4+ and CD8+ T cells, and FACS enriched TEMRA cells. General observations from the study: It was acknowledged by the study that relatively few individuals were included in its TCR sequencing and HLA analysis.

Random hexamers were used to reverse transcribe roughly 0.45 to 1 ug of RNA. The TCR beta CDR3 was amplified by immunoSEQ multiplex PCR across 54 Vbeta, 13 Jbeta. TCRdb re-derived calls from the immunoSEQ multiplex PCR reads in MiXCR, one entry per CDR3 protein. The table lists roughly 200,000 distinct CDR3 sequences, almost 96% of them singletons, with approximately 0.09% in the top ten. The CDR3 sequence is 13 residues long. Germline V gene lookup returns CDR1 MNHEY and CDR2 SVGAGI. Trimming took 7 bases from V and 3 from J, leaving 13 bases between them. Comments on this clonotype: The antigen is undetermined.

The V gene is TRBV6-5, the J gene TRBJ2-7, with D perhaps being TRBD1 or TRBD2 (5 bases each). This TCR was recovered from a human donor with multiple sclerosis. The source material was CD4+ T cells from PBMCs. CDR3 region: CASKMGVYYEQYF. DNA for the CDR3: TGTGCCAGCAAGATGGGGGTTTACTACGAGCAGTACTTC.